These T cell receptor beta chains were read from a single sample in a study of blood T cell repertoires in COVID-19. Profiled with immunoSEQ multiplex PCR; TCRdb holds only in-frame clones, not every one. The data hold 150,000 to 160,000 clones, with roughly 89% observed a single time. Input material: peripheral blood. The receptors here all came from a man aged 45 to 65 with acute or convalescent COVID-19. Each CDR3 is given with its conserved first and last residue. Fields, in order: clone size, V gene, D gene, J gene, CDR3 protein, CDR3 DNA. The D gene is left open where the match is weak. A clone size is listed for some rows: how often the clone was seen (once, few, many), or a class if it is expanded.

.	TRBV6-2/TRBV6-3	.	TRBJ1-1	CASSYNGLHMRTEAFF	TGTGCCAGCAGTTACAACGGACTACACATGAGAACTGAAGCTTTCTTT
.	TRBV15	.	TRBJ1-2	CATSRDKAGLYGYTF	TGTGCCACCAGCAGAGATAAAGCAGGCTTATATGGCTACACCTTC
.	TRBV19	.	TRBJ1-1	CASSIVGLRGTEAFF	TGTGCCAGTAGTATAGTCGGACTCCGAGGCACTGAAGCTTTCTTT
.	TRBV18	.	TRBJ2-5	CASQEQGVETQYF	TGTGCCAGCCAGGAACAGGGAGTAGAGACCCAGTACTTC
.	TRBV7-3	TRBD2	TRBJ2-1	CASSPTSGRSQFF	TGTGCCAGCAGTCCTACTAGCGGGAGAAGTCAGTTCTTC
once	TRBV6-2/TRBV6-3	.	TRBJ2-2	CASSPYRELFF	TGTGCCAGCAGCCCCTACCGGGAGCTGTTTTTT
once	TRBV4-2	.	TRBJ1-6	CASSQALGQWNSPLHF	TGTGCCAGCAGCCAAGCTTTAGGACAGTGGAATTCACCCCTCCACTTT
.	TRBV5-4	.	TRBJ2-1	CASSRGGDSYNEQFF	TGTGCCAGCAGCCGTGGGGGCGACTCCTACAATGAGCAGTTCTTC
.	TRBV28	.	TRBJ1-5	CASTGGNSNQPQHF	TGTGCTAGCACCGGCGGGAATAGCAATCAGCCCCAGCATTTT
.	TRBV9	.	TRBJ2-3	CASSPYRASDTQYF	TGTGCCAGCAGCCCTTACAGGGCCTCAGATACGCAGTATTTT
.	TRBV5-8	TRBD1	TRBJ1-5	CASSLGGRGLEQPQHF	TGTGCCAGCAGCTTGGGAGGCAGGGGGTTGGAACAGCCCCAGCATTTT
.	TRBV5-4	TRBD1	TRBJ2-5	CASSWGPPGGRYETQYF	TGTGCCAGCAGCTGGGGTCCTCCAGGGGGTCGGTATGAGACCCAGTACTTC
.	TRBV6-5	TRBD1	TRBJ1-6	CASSYGTGGSPLHF	TGTGCCAGCAGTTACGGGACAGGGGGCTCACCCCTCCACTTT
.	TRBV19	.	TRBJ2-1	CASSISSASTNNEQFF	TGTGCCAGTAGTATATCATCCGCGAGCACTAACAATGAGCAGTTCTTC
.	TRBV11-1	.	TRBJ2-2	CASSTSPGELFF	TGTGCCAGCAGCACTTCACCCGGGGAGCTGTTTTTT
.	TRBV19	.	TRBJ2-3	CASNTPGHSTDTQYF	TGTGCCAGTAATACACCGGGACACAGCACAGATACGCAGTATTTT
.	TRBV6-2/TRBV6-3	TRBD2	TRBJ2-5	CASSYPTSGGGHQETQYF	TGTGCCAGCAGTTACCCGACTAGCGGGGGGGGTCACCAAGAGACCCAGTACTTC
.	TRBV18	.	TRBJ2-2	CASSQGGTGELFF	TGTGCCAGCTCTCAGGGTGGCACCGGGGAGCTGTTTTTT
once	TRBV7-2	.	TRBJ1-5	CASSPTEGHGPQHF	TGTGCCAGCAGCCCCACGGAGGGCCATGGGCCCCAGCATTTT
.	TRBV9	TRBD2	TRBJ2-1	CASSGGGRPDNEQFF	TGTGCCAGCAGCGGGGGGGGACGCCCCGACAATGAGCAGTTCTTC
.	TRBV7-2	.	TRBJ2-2	CASSLVAGVGELFF	TGTGCCAGCAGCTTAGTGGCAGGGGTCGGGGAGCTGTTTTTT
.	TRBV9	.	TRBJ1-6	CASSVSSDSPLHF	TGTGCCAGCAGCGTTTCCAGTGATTCACCCCTCCACTTT
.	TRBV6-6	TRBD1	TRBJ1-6	CASSGRGQPNSPLHF	TGTGCCAGCAGTGGCCGGGGACAGCCAAATTCACCCCTCCACTTT
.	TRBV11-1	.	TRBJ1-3	CASSFISGDTIYF	TGTGCCAGCAGCTTCATCAGTGGAGACACCATATATTTT
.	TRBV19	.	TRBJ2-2	CASSIGRNTGELFF	TGTGCCAGTAGTATAGGGAGGAACACCGGGGAGCTGTTTTTT
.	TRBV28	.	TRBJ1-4	CASRRQFNEKLFF	TGTGCCAGCAGACGACAGTTTAATGAAAAACTGTTTTTT
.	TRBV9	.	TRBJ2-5	CASSVDSFQETQYF	TGTGCCAGCAGCGTAGATTCGTTCCAAGAGACCCAGTACTTC
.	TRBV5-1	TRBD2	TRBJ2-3	CASSLGEGTDTQYF	TGCGCCAGCAGCTTGGGGGAGGGAACAGATACGCAGTATTTT
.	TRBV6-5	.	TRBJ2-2	CASSYVAVNTGELFF	TGTGCCAGCAGTTACGTAGCGGTGAACACCGGGGAGCTGTTTTTT
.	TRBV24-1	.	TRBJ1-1	CATSDGSNTEAFF	TGTGCCACCAGTGACGGGTCGAACACTGAAGCTTTCTTT
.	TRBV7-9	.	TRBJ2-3	CASSLTSPGVAGDTQYF	TGTGCCAGCAGCTTAACTTCCCCCGGGGTAGCTGGAGATACGCAGTATTTT
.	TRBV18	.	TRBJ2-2	CASSPGGIGELFF	TGTGCCAGCTCACCAGGGGGGATCGGGGAGCTGTTTTTT
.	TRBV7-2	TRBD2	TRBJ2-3	CASSLASSGGLQPPWYF	TGTGCCAGCAGCTTAGCGTCTAGCGGGGGGCTCCAGCCGCCGTGGTATTTT
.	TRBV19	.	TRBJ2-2	CASSIRGGELFF	TGTGCCAGTAGTATTAGAGGCGGGGAGCTGTTTTTT
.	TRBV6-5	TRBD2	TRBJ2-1	CASRLAGGENEQFF	TGTGCCAGCAGACTAGCGGGGGGTGAGAATGAGCAGTTCTTC
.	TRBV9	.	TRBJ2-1	CASSVGAGDNEQFF	TGTGCCAGCAGCGTAGGGGCAGGGGACAATGAGCAGTTCTTC
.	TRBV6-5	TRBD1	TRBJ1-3	CASSRQGSVNTIYF	TGTGCCAGCAGTAGACAGGGCTCGGTGAACACCATATATTTT
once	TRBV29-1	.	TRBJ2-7	CSVGQSSPYEQYF	TGCAGCGTTGGGCAGTCCTCGCCCTACGAGCAGTACTTC
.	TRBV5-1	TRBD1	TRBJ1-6	CASSPTGDFSYNSPLHF	TGCGCCAGCTCGCCAACAGGGGATTTCTCCTATAATTCACCCCTCCACTTT
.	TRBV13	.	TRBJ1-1	CASSIRGLNTEAFF	TGTGCCAGCAGCATCAGGGGTTTGAACACTGAAGCTTTCTTT